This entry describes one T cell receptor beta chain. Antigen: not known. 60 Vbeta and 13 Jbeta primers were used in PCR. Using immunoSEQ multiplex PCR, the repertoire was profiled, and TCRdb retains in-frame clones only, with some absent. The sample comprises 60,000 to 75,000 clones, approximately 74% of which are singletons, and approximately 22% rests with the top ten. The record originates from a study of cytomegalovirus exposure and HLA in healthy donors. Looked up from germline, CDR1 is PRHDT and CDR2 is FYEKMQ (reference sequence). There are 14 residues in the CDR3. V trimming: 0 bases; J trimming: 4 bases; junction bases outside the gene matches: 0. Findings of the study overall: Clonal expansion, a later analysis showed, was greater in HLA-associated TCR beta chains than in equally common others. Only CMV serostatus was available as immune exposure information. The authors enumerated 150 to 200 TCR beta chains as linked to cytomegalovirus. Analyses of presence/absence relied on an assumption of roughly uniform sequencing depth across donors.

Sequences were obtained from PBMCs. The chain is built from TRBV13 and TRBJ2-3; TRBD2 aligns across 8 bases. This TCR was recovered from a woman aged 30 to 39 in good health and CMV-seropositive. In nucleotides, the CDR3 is TGTGCCAGCAGCTTAGGCGGGAGGGCAGATACGCAGTATTTT. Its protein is CASSLGGRADTQYF.